The rows below give T cell receptor beta chains drawn from one sample of a study of cytomegalovirus exposure and HLA in healthy donors. Clones were read by immunoSEQ multiplex PCR, and TCRdb kept only the in-frame ones, dropping some. This sample has some 97,000 clones, with approximately 68% found just once. Sequenced input: PBMCs. These receptors were taken from a woman younger than 35 in good health and CMV-seropositive. Both conserved end residues are part of each CDR3. A D gene is named only where the DNA matches it firmly. Where a row states a size, it is once, few, many or the class of an expanded clone; other rows omit it.

J gene: TRBJ2-1; V gene: TRBV18; clone size: once; D gene: TRBD1; CDR3 protein: CASSPPRTGLGYEQFF; CDR3 DNA: TGTGCCAGCTCACCACCTCGGACAGGCCTGGGGTATGAGCAGTTCTTC
J gene: TRBJ1-3; V gene: TRBV15; clone size: .; D gene: .; CDR3 protein: CATSRDSNSGNTIYF; CDR3 DNA: TGTGCCACCAGCAGAGATTCTAACTCTGGAAACACCATATATTTT
J gene: TRBJ2-5; V gene: TRBV18; clone size: .; D gene: .; CDR3 protein: CASSPAIQETQYF; CDR3 DNA: TGTGCCAGCTCACCAGCGATCCAAGAGACCCAGTACTTC
J gene: TRBJ2-3; V gene: TRBV7-9; clone size: once; D gene: TRBD2; CDR3 protein: CASSLYGRDTDTQYF; CDR3 DNA: TGTGCCAGCAGCTTATACGGGAGGGACACAGATACGCAGTATTTT
J gene: TRBJ2-1; V gene: TRBV2; clone size: .; D gene: TRBD2; CDR3 protein: CASSGGLAGGRNEQFF; CDR3 DNA: TGTGCCAGCAGTGGGGGTCTAGCGGGAGGTCGCAATGAGCAGTTCTTC
J gene: TRBJ2-1; V gene: TRBV7-2; clone size: .; D gene: .; CDR3 protein: CASRFRGSYNEQFF; CDR3 DNA: TGTGCCAGCAGATTTAGGGGCTCCTACAATGAGCAGTTCTTC
J gene: TRBJ1-1; V gene: TRBV27; clone size: .; D gene: .; CDR3 protein: CASSRSWLGTEAFF; CDR3 DNA: TGTGCCAGCAGCCGTAGCTGGCTGGGCACTGAAGCTTTCTTT
J gene: TRBJ2-1; V gene: TRBV11-2; clone size: .; D gene: .; CDR3 protein: CASSLGQPNEQFF; CDR3 DNA: TGTGCCAGCAGCTTAGGACAACCTAATGAGCAGTTCTTC
J gene: TRBJ2-3; V gene: TRBV5-8; clone size: .; D gene: TRBD2; CDR3 protein: CASSLGTSVSTDTQYF; CDR3 DNA: TGTGCCAGCAGCCTCGGGACTAGCGTAAGCACAGATACGCAGTATTTT
J gene: TRBJ2-1; V gene: TRBV5-6; clone size: .; D gene: .; CDR3 protein: CASSLPGGPNGQFF; CDR3 DNA: TGTGCCAGCAGCTTGCCCGGAGGGCCGAATGGGCAGTTCTTC
J gene: TRBJ2-5; V gene: TRBV7-6; clone size: .; D gene: TRBD2; CDR3 protein: CASSVLAGEVRETQYF; CDR3 DNA: TGTGCCAGCAGCGTACTAGCGGGAGAGGTCAGGGAGACCCAGTACTTC
J gene: TRBJ2-2; V gene: TRBV11-2; clone size: .; D gene: TRBD1; CDR3 protein: CASSTPGTGQTGELFF; CDR3 DNA: TGTGCCAGCAGCACCCCCGGGACAGGGCAGACCGGGGAGCTGTTTTTT
J gene: TRBJ2-1; V gene: TRBV19; clone size: .; D gene: .; CDR3 protein: CASKSTDNEQFF; CDR3 DNA: TGTGCCAGTAAATCGACAGACAATGAGCAGTTCTTC
J gene: TRBJ2-1; V gene: TRBV11-3; clone size: .; D gene: TRBD2; CDR3 protein: CASSPLAGDYNEQFF; CDR3 DNA: TGTGCCAGCAGCCCACTAGCGGGAGACTACAATGAGCAGTTCTTC
J gene: TRBJ2-7; V gene: TRBV6-1; clone size: .; D gene: .; CDR3 protein: CAVTQGSYEQYF; CDR3 DNA: TGTGCAGTTACACAGGGTTCCTACGAGCAGTACTTC
J gene: TRBJ1-5; V gene: TRBV10-3; clone size: .; D gene: .; CDR3 protein: CASRGAFPYSNQPQHF; CDR3 DNA: TGTGCCTCTCGGGGGGCTTTCCCCTATAGCAATCAGCCCCAGCATTTT
J gene: TRBJ2-7; V gene: TRBV5-6; clone size: .; D gene: TRBD2; CDR3 protein: CASSLGWLAGPEQYF; CDR3 DNA: TGTGCCAGCAGCTTGGGATGGCTAGCGGGGCCCGAGCAGTACTTC
J gene: TRBJ2-5; V gene: TRBV5-1; clone size: .; D gene: TRBD1; CDR3 protein: CASSGTGQGAFFGLGETQYF; CDR3 DNA: TGCGCCAGCAGCGGCACCGGGCAGGGGGCGTTTTTCGGTTTGGGAGAGACCCAGTACTTC
J gene: TRBJ1-1; V gene: TRBV5-6; clone size: once; D gene: TRBD1; CDR3 protein: CASSLDRATEAFF; CDR3 DNA: TGTGCCAGCAGCCTGGACAGGGCCACTGAAGCTTTCTTT
J gene: TRBJ2-3; V gene: TRBV5-8; clone size: few; D gene: TRBD2; CDR3 protein: CASSPLAGYTDTQYF; CDR3 DNA: TGTGCCAGCAGCCCCTTAGCGGGATACACAGATACGCAGTATTTT
J gene: TRBJ2-3; V gene: TRBV4-3; clone size: .; D gene: .; CDR3 protein: CASSLREVTDTQYF; CDR3 DNA: TGCGCCAGCAGCCTTAGGGAGGTCACAGATACGCAGTATTTT
J gene: TRBJ2-3; V gene: TRBV19; clone size: .; D gene: TRBD2; CDR3 protein: CASSAGTSVDTDTQYF; CDR3 DNA: TGTGCCAGTAGTGCCGGGACTAGCGTAGACACAGATACGCAGTATTTT
J gene: TRBJ1-2; V gene: TRBV19; clone size: once; D gene: .; CDR3 protein: CASSIWAKNYGYTF; CDR3 DNA: TGTGCCAGTAGTATCTGGGCAAAGAACTATGGCTACACCTTC
J gene: TRBJ2-7; V gene: TRBV4-1; clone size: .; D gene: .; CDR3 protein: CASSLQGTSYEQYF; CDR3 DNA: TGCGCCAGCAGCCTTCAGGGGACGTCCTACGAGCAGTACTTC
J gene: TRBJ1-1; V gene: TRBV10-3; clone size: .; D gene: TRBD1; CDR3 protein: CAISRQGLNTEAFF; CDR3 DNA: TGTGCCATCAGCCGACAGGGGTTGAACACTGAAGCTTTCTTT
J gene: TRBJ1-5; V gene: TRBV28; clone size: .; D gene: .; CDR3 protein: CASSLRGRNQPQHF; CDR3 DNA: TGTGCCAGCAGTTTGAGAGGGAGGAATCAGCCCCAGCATTTT
J gene: TRBJ1-1; V gene: TRBV27; clone size: .; D gene: .; CDR3 protein: CASSPLGTLLNTEAFF; CDR3 DNA: TGTGCCAGCAGTCCCCTAGGGACTCTCTTGAACACTGAAGCTTTCTTT
J gene: TRBJ1-2; V gene: TRBV5-4; clone size: .; D gene: .; CDR3 protein: CASSLREPSGYTF; CDR3 DNA: TGTGCCAGCAGCTTGAGGGAGCCCTCTGGCTACACCTTC
J gene: TRBJ1-1; V gene: TRBV28; clone size: .; D gene: TRBD1; CDR3 protein: CASSQGDRANTEAFF; CDR3 DNA: TGTGCCAGCAGTCAGGGGGACAGGGCGAACACTGAAGCTTTCTTT
J gene: TRBJ2-7; V gene: TRBV27; clone size: .; D gene: .; CDR3 protein: CASRIAGSPEQYF; CDR3 DNA: TGTGCCAGCAGAATCGCCGGGTCCCCCGAGCAGTACTTC
J gene: TRBJ1-2; V gene: TRBV28; clone size: .; D gene: TRBD1; CDR3 protein: CASSPGQGNYGYTF; CDR3 DNA: TGTGCCAGCAGCCCGGGACAGGGGAACTATGGCTACACCTTC
J gene: TRBJ2-5; V gene: TRBV29-1; clone size: .; D gene: TRBD2; CDR3 protein: CSVLSGSGRWETQYF; CDR3 DNA: TGCAGCGTTCTTAGCGGGAGTGGACGTTGGGAGACCCAGTACTTC
J gene: TRBJ1-5; V gene: TRBV6-5; clone size: few; D gene: TRBD1; CDR3 protein: CASSRTGRRQPQHF; CDR3 DNA: TGTGCCAGCAGTCGGACAGGGCGGCGGCAGCCCCAGCATTTT
J gene: TRBJ1-2; V gene: TRBV5-1; clone size: few; D gene: TRBD1; CDR3 protein: CASSPTGTGSRGYTF; CDR3 DNA: TGCGCCAGCAGCCCTACAGGGACAGGGAGCAGGGGCTACACCTTC
J gene: TRBJ2-7; V gene: TRBV10-3; clone size: .; D gene: TRBD1; CDR3 protein: CAISRGPGSYEQYF; CDR3 DNA: TGTGCCATTTCGAGGGGGCCAGGATCCTACGAGCAGTACTTC
J gene: TRBJ2-4; V gene: TRBV7-2; clone size: .; D gene: .; CDR3 protein: CASSLYRFGTLAKNIQYF; CDR3 DNA: TGTGCCAGCAGCTTATATCGATTTGGGACTTTAGCCAAAAACATTCAGTACTTC
J gene: TRBJ1-4; V gene: TRBV7-2; clone size: .; D gene: .; CDR3 protein: CASSLGARREKLFF; CDR3 DNA: TGTGCCAGCAGCTTAGGGGCCCGTCGAGAAAAACTGTTTTTT
J gene: TRBJ2-1; V gene: TRBV30; clone size: .; D gene: TRBD2; CDR3 protein: CAWGLGLAGADNEQFF; CDR3 DNA: TGTGCCTGGGGACTGGGACTAGCGGGAGCGGACAATGAGCAGTTCTTC
J gene: TRBJ2-7; V gene: TRBV4-1; clone size: few; D gene: TRBD2; CDR3 protein: CASSPRDSGIYEQYF; CDR3 DNA: TGCGCCAGCAGCCCGCGGGATAGCGGGATCTACGAGCAGTACTTC
J gene: TRBJ2-5; V gene: TRBV7-7; clone size: .; D gene: .; CDR3 protein: CASSRQGVPGETQYF; CDR3 DNA: TGTGCTAGCAGCCGACAAGGGGTCCCAGGGGAGACCCAGTACTTC
J gene: TRBJ2-3; V gene: TRBV7-6; clone size: .; D gene: .; CDR3 protein: CASSLAEAPDTQYF; CDR3 DNA: TGTGCCAGCAGCTTAGCGGAGGCCCCGGATACGCAGTATTTT
J gene: TRBJ2-7; V gene: TRBV2; clone size: .; D gene: .; CDR3 protein: CASSETVSYEQYF; CDR3 DNA: TGTGCCAGCAGTGAAACGGTATCCTACGAGCAGTACTTC
J gene: TRBJ2-7; V gene: TRBV7-8; clone size: .; D gene: TRBD2; CDR3 protein: CASSSSTSGNLITYEQYF; CDR3 DNA: TGTGCCAGCAGCTCCTCGACTAGCGGGAATTTAATAACCTACGAGCAGTACTTC
J gene: TRBJ2-2; V gene: TRBV4-1; clone size: .; D gene: TRBD1; CDR3 protein: CASSQRQGSNTGELFF; CDR3 DNA: TGCGCCAGCAGCCAGCGACAGGGGTCGAACACCGGGGAGCTGTTTTTT
J gene: TRBJ1-2; V gene: TRBV6-5; clone size: .; D gene: .; CDR3 protein: CASSYRGVGGYTF; CDR3 DNA: TGTGCCAGCAGTTACCGCGGGGTGGGGGGGTACACCTTC
J gene: TRBJ2-7; V gene: TRBV6-1; clone size: few; D gene: TRBD1; CDR3 protein: CASSPSTGIYEQYF; CDR3 DNA: TGTGCCAGCAGTCCCTCGACAGGGATCTACGAGCAGTACTTC
J gene: TRBJ2-1; V gene: TRBV7-3; clone size: .; D gene: TRBD1; CDR3 protein: CASSLEPGQGAGDEQFF; CDR3 DNA: TGTGCCAGCAGCTTAGAACCGGGACAGGGGGCTGGGGATGAGCAGTTCTTC
J gene: TRBJ2-7; V gene: TRBV2; clone size: .; D gene: .; CDR3 protein: CASSQMRGIYEQYF; CDR3 DNA: TGTGCCAGCAGTCAGATGAGGGGGATCTACGAGCAGTACTTC
J gene: TRBJ2-5; V gene: TRBV2; clone size: .; D gene: TRBD1; CDR3 protein: CASSADREETQYF; CDR3 DNA: TGTGCCAGCAGCGCGGACAGGGAGGAGACCCAGTACTTC
J gene: TRBJ2-1; V gene: TRBV25-1; clone size: .; D gene: .; CDR3 protein: CASSPRRDTSYNEQFF; CDR3 DNA: TGTGCCAGCAGCCCTCGGCGGGATACATCCTACAATGAGCAGTTCTTC
J gene: TRBJ1-4; V gene: TRBV7-2; clone size: .; D gene: .; CDR3 protein: CASSFTRDEKLFF; CDR3 DNA: TGTGCCAGCAGCTTTACGAGGGATGAAAAACTGTTTTTT
J gene: TRBJ1-2; V gene: TRBV5-6; clone size: few; D gene: .; CDR3 protein: CASSLAVSYGYTF; CDR3 DNA: TGTGCCAGCAGCTTGGCGGTCTCCTATGGCTACACCTTC
J gene: TRBJ1-5; V gene: TRBV27; clone size: once; D gene: TRBD1; CDR3 protein: CASSLWTGELEPQHF; CDR3 DNA: TGTGCCAGCAGTTTGTGGACAGGGGAGTTGGAGCCCCAGCATTTT
J gene: TRBJ2-3; V gene: TRBV5-1; clone size: .; D gene: TRBD2; CDR3 protein: CASSWGSGGTDTQYF; CDR3 DNA: TGCGCCAGCAGCTGGGGTAGCGGGGGCACAGATACGCAGTATTTT
J gene: TRBJ2-7; V gene: TRBV4-1; clone size: .; D gene: .; CDR3 protein: CASSRQAGSYEQYF; CDR3 DNA: TGCGCCAGCAGCCGCCAGGCAGGCTCCTACGAGCAGTACTTC
J gene: TRBJ1-2; V gene: TRBV5-6; clone size: .; D gene: .; CDR3 protein: CASSLADTGNYGYTF; CDR3 DNA: TGTGCCAGCAGCTTGGCCGATACAGGAAACTATGGCTACACCTTC
J gene: TRBJ1-2; V gene: TRBV6-4; clone size: .; D gene: .; CDR3 protein: CASSVTANYGYTF; CDR3 DNA: TGTGCCAGCAGTGTAACAGCTAACTATGGCTACACCTTC
J gene: TRBJ2-1; V gene: TRBV28; clone size: .; D gene: TRBD2; CDR3 protein: CASETSGPLNEQFF; CDR3 DNA: TGTGCCAGCGAGACTAGCGGGCCCCTCAATGAGCAGTTCTTC
J gene: TRBJ2-1; V gene: TRBV9; clone size: .; D gene: .; CDR3 protein: CASSAPEMRPYNEQFF; CDR3 DNA: TGTGCCAGCAGCGCACCTGAGATGAGGCCCTACAATGAGCAGTTCTTC
J gene: TRBJ2-5; V gene: TRBV6-5; clone size: .; D gene: .; CDR3 protein: CASSYSGGIQETQYF; CDR3 DNA: TGTGCCAGCAGTTACTCAGGAGGGATCCAAGAGACCCAGTACTTC